This T cell receptor beta chain was found in a study of response to subunit inactivated influenza vaccine. TCRdb reprocessed the RT-PCR reads via MiXCR and lists one record per CDR3 protein. This table holds about 520,000 distinct CDR3 sequences, 25% found once. Broader study findings: Seasonal influenza vaccination, on each occasion, was suggested by the authors to recruit few new T cells.

This clonotype was detected a few times. The target antigen is unknown. This sequence was found in a man aged 50-59 years who received an inactivated influenza vaccine. The sequences come from CD4+ T cells sorted from PBMCs, collected more than 4 days after vaccination.

The CDR3 DNA follows: TGTGCCAGCAGCGTATCGTCGACGGTCCTCGGGGGATCCTACGAGCAGTACTTC. Translation gives CASSVSSTVLGGSYEQYF. V and J are TRBV9 and TRBJ2-7; tentative D call: TRBD2 (6 bases). CDR3 length: 18 amino acids. Per the germline V gene, CDR1 is SGDLS and CDR2 is YYNGEE. V was pared by 1 base and J by 1 base, with 21 bases between.